These T cell receptor beta chains were read from a single sample in a study of cytomegalovirus exposure and HLA in healthy donors. Assay: immunoSEQ multiplex PCR; the TCRdb copy retains only in-frame clones and omits some. The sample holds 80,000 to 100,000 clones; roughly 90% are singletons and the top ten take 5.5% to 7%. Sequenced: PBMCs. The source is a man younger than 35 in good health and CMV-seropositive. CDR3s include the opening cysteine and the closing phenylalanine or tryptophan. Each record gives: clone size, J gene, V gene, D gene, CDR3 protein, CDR3 DNA. The D gene is left open where the match is weak. Expanded clones are given a class, and other clones once, few, many or no size at all.

abundance: .; j_gene: TRBJ2-3; v_gene: TRBV9; d_gene: TRBD2; CDR3aa: CASSGPSGRGTDTQYF; CDR3nt: TGTGCCAGCAGCGGTCCTAGCGGGAGGGGAACAGATACGCAGTATTTT
abundance: .; j_gene: TRBJ1-2; v_gene: TRBV6-5; d_gene: TRBD1; CDR3aa: CASRDRGLGYTF; CDR3nt: TGTGCCAGCAGAGACAGGGGGCTCGGCTACACCTTC
abundance: .; j_gene: TRBJ2-7; v_gene: TRBV5-6; d_gene: TRBD2; CDR3aa: CASSFGLAYEQYF; CDR3nt: TGTGCCAGCAGCTTTGGACTAGCCTACGAGCAGTACTTC
abundance: .; j_gene: TRBJ1-5; v_gene: TRBV15; d_gene: TRBD1; CDR3aa: CATSRGTGGSSNQPQHF; CDR3nt: TGTGCCACCAGCAGAGGGACAGGGGGATCTAGCAATCAGCCCCAGCATTTT
abundance: .; j_gene: TRBJ2-4; v_gene: TRBV5-4; d_gene: .; CDR3aa: CASSMDGNIQYF; CDR3nt: TGTGCCAGCAGCATGGACGGGAACATTCAGTACTTC
abundance: .; j_gene: TRBJ1-5; v_gene: TRBV4-1; d_gene: .; CDR3aa: CASSQAGSNQPQHF; CDR3nt: TGCGCCAGCAGTCAAGCGGGGAGCAATCAGCCCCAGCATTTT
abundance: .; j_gene: TRBJ2-1; v_gene: TRBV7-6; d_gene: .; CDR3aa: CASSPLTIYNEQFF; CDR3nt: TGTGCCAGCAGCCCGCTGACTATTTACAATGAGCAGTTCTTC
abundance: once; j_gene: TRBJ2-1; v_gene: TRBV2; d_gene: TRBD2; CDR3aa: CASSEAPSGKKFF; CDR3nt: TGTGCCAGCAGTGAAGCGCCCAGCGGGAAAAAGTTCTTC
abundance: once; j_gene: TRBJ2-1; v_gene: TRBV9; d_gene: .; CDR3aa: CASSSRVSSYNEQFF; CDR3nt: TGTGCCAGCAGCTCCAGGGTGAGCTCCTACAATGAGCAGTTCTTC
abundance: .; j_gene: TRBJ2-1; v_gene: TRBV28; d_gene: .; CDR3aa: CASEGGGSYNEQFF; CDR3nt: TGTGCCAGCGAGGGAGGAGGTTCCTACAATGAGCAGTTCTTC
abundance: .; j_gene: TRBJ2-4; v_gene: TRBV2; d_gene: .; CDR3aa: CASSWGPQGNIQYF; CDR3nt: TGTGCCAGCAGTTGGGGACCACAGGGAAACATTCAGTACTTC
abundance: .; j_gene: TRBJ2-3; v_gene: TRBV7-2; d_gene: .; CDR3aa: CASSFNRGMTSPTDTQYF; CDR3nt: TGTGCCAGCAGCTTCAATAGGGGCATGACTTCCCCCACAGATACGCAGTATTTT
abundance: .; j_gene: TRBJ2-7; v_gene: TRBV5-5; d_gene: .; CDR3aa: CASSFPGRGAPSSYEQYF; CDR3nt: TGTGCCAGCAGCTTTCCCGGTCGGGGGGCCCCCAGCTCCTACGAGCAGTACTTC
abundance: .; j_gene: TRBJ2-2; v_gene: TRBV9; d_gene: .; CDR3aa: CASRRDTGELFF; CDR3nt: TGTGCCAGCCGACGGGACACCGGGGAGCTGTTTTTT
abundance: .; j_gene: TRBJ1-1; v_gene: TRBV18; d_gene: TRBD1; CDR3aa: CASSRVNAAGGMNTEAFF; CDR3nt: TGTGCCAGCTCAAGGGTCAATGCGGCAGGGGGAATGAACACTGAAGCTTTCTTT
abundance: .; j_gene: TRBJ2-7; v_gene: TRBV7-8; d_gene: TRBD1; CDR3aa: CASSLFYRTGPYEQYF; CDR3nt: TGTGCCAGCAGCTTATTCTACCGGACAGGGCCCTACGAGCAGTACTTC
abundance: .; j_gene: TRBJ1-1; v_gene: TRBV9; d_gene: .; CDR3aa: CASSDRVNTEAFF; CDR3nt: TGTGCCAGCAGCGACAGGGTGAACACTGAAGCTTTCTTT